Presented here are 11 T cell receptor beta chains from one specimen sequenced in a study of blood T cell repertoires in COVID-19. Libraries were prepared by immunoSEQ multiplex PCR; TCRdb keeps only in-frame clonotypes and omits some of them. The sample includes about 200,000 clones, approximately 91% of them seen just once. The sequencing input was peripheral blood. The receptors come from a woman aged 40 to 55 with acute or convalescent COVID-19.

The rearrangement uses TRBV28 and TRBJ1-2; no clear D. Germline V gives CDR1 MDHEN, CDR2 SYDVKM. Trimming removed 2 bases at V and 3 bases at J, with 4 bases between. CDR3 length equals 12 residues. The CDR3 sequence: CASSLAYYGYTF. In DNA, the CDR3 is TGTGCCAGCAGTTTAGCGTACTATGGCTACACCTTC.

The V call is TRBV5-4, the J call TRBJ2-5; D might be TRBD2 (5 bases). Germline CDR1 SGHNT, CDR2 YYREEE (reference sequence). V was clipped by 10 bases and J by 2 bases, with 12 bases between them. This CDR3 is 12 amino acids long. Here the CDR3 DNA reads TGTGCCTCGTCGAGGACTCAAGAGACCCAGTACTTC. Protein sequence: CASSRTQETQYF.

For the CDR3, the DNA is TGTGCCAGCAGCCTAACCGCAACAGGGGGCGACTACACCTTC. The encoded protein is CASSLTATGGDYTF. V and J are TRBV7-2 and TRBJ1-2, with 9 bases identical to TRBD1. CDR3 length: 14 residues. In germline, CDR1 is SGHTA, CDR2 FQGNSA. Trimming took 5 bases from V and 10 from J; bases not matched to a gene: 11.

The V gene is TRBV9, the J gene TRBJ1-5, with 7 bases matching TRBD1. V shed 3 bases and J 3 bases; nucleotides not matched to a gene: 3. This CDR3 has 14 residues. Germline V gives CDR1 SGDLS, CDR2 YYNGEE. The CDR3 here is CASSAGQLNQPQHF. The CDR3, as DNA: TGTGCCAGCAGCGCGGGACAGCTCAATCAGCCCCAGCATTTT.

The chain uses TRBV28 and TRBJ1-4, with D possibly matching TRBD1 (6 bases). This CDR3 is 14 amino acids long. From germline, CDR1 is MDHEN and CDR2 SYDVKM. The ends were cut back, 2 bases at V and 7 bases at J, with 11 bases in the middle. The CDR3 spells CASSLGRGGEKLFF. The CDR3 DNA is TGTGCCAGCAGTTTAGGGAGGGGGGGTGAAAAACTGTTTTTT.

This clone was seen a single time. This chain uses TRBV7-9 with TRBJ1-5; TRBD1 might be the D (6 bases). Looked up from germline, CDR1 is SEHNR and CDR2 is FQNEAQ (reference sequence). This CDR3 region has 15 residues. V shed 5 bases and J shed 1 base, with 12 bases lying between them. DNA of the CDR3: TGTGCCAGCAGCACCGGACAGTGGAGCAATCAGCCCCAGCATTTT. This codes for CASSTGQWSNQPQHF.

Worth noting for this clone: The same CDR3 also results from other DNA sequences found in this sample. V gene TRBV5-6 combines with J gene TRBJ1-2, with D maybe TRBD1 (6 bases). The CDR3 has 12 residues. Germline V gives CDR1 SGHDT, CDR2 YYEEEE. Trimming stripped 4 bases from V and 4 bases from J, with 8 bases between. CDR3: CASSPQGYGYTF. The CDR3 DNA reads TGTGCCAGCAGCCCACAGGGCTATGGCTACACCTTC.

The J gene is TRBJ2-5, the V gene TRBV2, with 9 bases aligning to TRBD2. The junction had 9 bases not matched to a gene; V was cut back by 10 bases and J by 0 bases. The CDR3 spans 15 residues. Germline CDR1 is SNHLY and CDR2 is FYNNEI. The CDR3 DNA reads TGTGCCACAACCTTGAGCGGGGGGTACCAAGAGACCCAGTACTTC. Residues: CATTLSGGYQETQYF.

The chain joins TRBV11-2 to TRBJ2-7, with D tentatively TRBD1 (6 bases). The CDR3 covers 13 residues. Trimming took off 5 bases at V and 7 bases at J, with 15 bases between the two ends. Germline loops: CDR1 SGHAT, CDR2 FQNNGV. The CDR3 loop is CASSPTGSREQYV. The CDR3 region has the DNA TGTGCCAGCAGCCCCACAGGGTCTCGGGAGCAGTACGTC.

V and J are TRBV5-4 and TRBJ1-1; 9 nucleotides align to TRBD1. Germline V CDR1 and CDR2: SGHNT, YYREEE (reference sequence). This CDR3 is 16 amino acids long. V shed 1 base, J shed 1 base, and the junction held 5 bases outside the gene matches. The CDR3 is CASSLPRGQGNTEAFF. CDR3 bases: TGTGCCAGCAGCTTGCCCCGGGGACAGGGGAACACTGAAGCTTTCTTT.

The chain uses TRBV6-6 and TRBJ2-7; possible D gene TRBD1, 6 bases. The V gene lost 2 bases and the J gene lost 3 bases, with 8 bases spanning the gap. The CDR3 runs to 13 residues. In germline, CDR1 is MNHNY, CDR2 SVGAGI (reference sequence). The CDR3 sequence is CASSYDRYYEQYV. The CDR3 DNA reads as TGTGCCAGCAGTTACGACAGGTACTACGAGCAGTACGTC.